There are a few counts of the clone carrying this T cell receptor (beta chain). The germline V gene encodes CDR1 MNHEY and CDR2 SVGAGI. The V end lost 0 bases, the J end lost 6 bases, and 11 bases lay between the germline ends. The CDR3 extends over 14 amino acids. These data originate in a study of blood T cell repertoires in COVID-19. Overall study context: Acute and convalescent COVID-19 specimens originated in the United States, Italy and Spain.

Assignments of participants to cohorts depended upon their own reported clinical history. Here immunoSEQ multiplex PCR was the method, and the copy in TCRdb shows in-frame clones only, minus some. This table holds around 250,000 clones, approximately 83% found once. Specimen: PBMCs or T cells enriched from blood (not recorded which). The TCR was taken from a woman aged 45-65 years who had recovered from COVID-19. V is TRBV6-5 and J is TRBJ1-1; D perhaps matches TRBD1 (5 bases). DNA of the CDR3: TGTGCCAGCAGTTACTCGGCAGGGCTCGCTGAAGCTTTCTTT. Residues: CASSYSAGLAEAFF.